This T cell receptor beta chain was retrieved from a study of cytomegalovirus exposure and HLA in healthy donors. This clone was counted a few times. Its antigen is currently unknown. Study-level findings and limits: Using the classifier, cytomegalovirus status was reportedly diagnosed with high specificity and sensitivity.

The study ran its PCR with 60 Vbeta and 13 Jbeta primers. Profiled with immunoSEQ multiplex PCR; TCRdb holds only in-frame clones, not every one. The repertoire holds about 140,000 clones, with 66% as singletons. Germline CDR1 is SGHDT and CDR2 is YYEEEE. The V and J ends lost 2 bases and 4 bases, in that order; junction bases with no gene match: 12. The CDR3 is made up of 18 amino acids. This clonotype originated in a woman in her sixties in good health and CMV-seronegative. Sequencing was done on a sample of PBMCs. The chain is built from TRBV5-6 and TRBJ2-3, with 11 bases aligning to TRBD2. CDR3 in amino acids: CASSLNSGGAVWADTQYF. The CDR3, as DNA: TGTGCCAGCAGCTTAAATAGCGGGGGGGCCGTGTGGGCAGATACGCAGTATTTT.